This TCR beta chain was sequenced for a study of T-cell memory formation after mild COVID-19. At the level of the study: There were largely donor-specific TCR clusters.

V lost 5 bases to trimming and J lost 0 bases, with 12 bases between them. The germline gives CDR1 SGHRS, CDR2 YFSETQ. The CDR3 contains 14 residues. Study results and limitations: Pre-infection memory showed some responding clones, and this suggested that cross-reactive memory joined.

This clonotype was counted only a few times. Antigen: not known. One entry per CDR3 protein, called by TCRdb with MiXCR from the 5' RACE reads. The data contain about 430,000 distinct CDR3 sequences, 24% of them singletons. The sequenced material came from PBMCs or a T cell subset sorted from them (not recorded which). The clonotype was recovered from an adult woman who had mild COVID-19 (a few samples of this study predate the infection). Cell type and time point are not known. The chain carries TRBV5-1 and TRBJ2-7; D is perhaps TRBD2 (6 bases). For the CDR3, the DNA is TGCGCCAGCAGGGGGGGAGCTAGCTCCTACGAGCAGTACTTC. It translates to CASRGGASSYEQYF.